This T cell receptor beta chain stems from a study of T cells in lung cancer brain metastases (dated by TCRdb to 2016 to 2019). Background on the whole study: Most of the roughly 20 patients had a history of tobacco use, with a median of approximately 36 pack-years. Of the roughly 21 patients, approximately 19 received no interval therapy between resection of the primary and resection of the metastasis. The study compared TCR beta CDR3 repertoires of fully resected primary non-small cell lung cancers with those of paired brain metastases. The cohort comprised around 20 patients contributing around 40 specimens, one primary lung lesion and one brain metastasis each. Median interval between primary and brain metastasis specimen acquisition was approximately 350 days. An average DNA integrity number of roughly 4 was found in both primary and metastatic specimens, and no significant difference was detected between sites. A median age at first diagnosis of 45 to 60 years was recorded for the patients, of whom roughly 9 were male and about a dozen were female. General findings and caveats noted by the study authors: DNA fragmentation in FFPE samples may have prevented retrieval of the complete infiltrating T cell repertoire. It was not possible to control for the effects of preoperative corticosteroids on T cell infiltration in brain metastases. Brain metastases contained significantly fewer unique productive clones than the paired primaries (median roughly 1,500 versus 4,600). Most clones were found to be lesion-specific, and limited overlap was observed between paired lesions (mean Morisita index about 0.24). The ten most abundant clones made up a significantly larger repertoire fraction in brain metastases than primaries, suggesting clonal expansion.

This clone has just one count. The antigen it binds to is not known. No per-base quality is available; no much larger clone lies one base away. Taken from the germline V gene (reference sequence), the CDR1 and CDR2 loops are SEHNR and FQNEAQ. The cysteine opens and the phenylalanine closes a CDR3 of 16 amino acids. The read is trimmed to its CDR3 DNA, 48 bases read in frame from base 1. Deletion took 7 bases off V and 1 base off J, with a span of 14 bases between the germline ends. Patients had resection for either synchronous oligometastatic disease or delayed recurrence of a solitary brain metastasis. To avoid including cancers other than NSCLC, any patient with a history of multiple malignancies was excluded. Using marked H&E slides as a guide, tumor areas were macrodissected from about five unstained around 10 um sections that had been deparaffinized. All specimens were fixed in formalin and embedded in paraffin (FFPE). Genomic DNA was extracted using the AllPrep DNA/RNA FFPE Kit.

Each sample received between roughly 2.24 and 5.5 ug of genomic DNA as input, and paired samples received equal DNA input. TCR beta libraries were constructed with the immunoSEQ hsTCRbeta Kit, which uses multiplexed V and J gene primers in two PCR steps. Pooled libraries with positive and negative controls were sequenced on an Illumina MiSeq using a 100-cycle paired-end protocol. The authors' pipeline ran thus. Raw data were processed by the immunoSEQ vendor into normalized, annotated TCR beta repertoire reports. Richness was defined as unique clones by nucleotide sequence, with iChao1 and Efron-Thisted estimators extrapolating total richness. Pielou's evenness, Simpson's index, top-ten clone proportional abundance, and Morisita overlap index were used to characterize and compare paired lesions. TCRdb limited this immuneACCESS table to in-frame rearrangements with V and J called. A share of clones is missing; checked studies link under half to unresolved V genes, and the rest is unexplained. V and J calls and clone size follow that table, whereas D and trimming were derived from the DNA. The sample has fewer than 6,000 clones on record, roughly 84% of them singletons. The top ten clonotypes cover roughly 3.2% of the sample.

This sequence uses TRBV7-9 and TRBJ2-6, with the D gene uncertain. Input material: tumor tissue from the primary lung tumor. What the cell subset or site label conveys for this sample: primary lung cancer lesion. The TCR was taken from a woman in her forties or fifties with non-small cell lung cancer. Here the CDR3 is given as CASNNLGRSGANVLTF. At the DNA level, the sequence is TGTGCCAGCAACAACTTAGGGCGGTCTGGGGCCAACGTCCTGACTTTC.